This T cell receptor (beta chain) was recovered during a study of blood T cells in healthy people across ages (dated by TCRdb to the mid-2010s). A note on the overall study: In model experiments, roughly one uniquely barcoded TCR beta cDNA molecule per two T cells was captured by template switching. The study analyzed two additional independent replicas of 1 million unique cDNA reads from the same blood draw for two donors, one aged 18 to 29 and one aged 80 or older. The study measured age-related changes in TCR beta repertoire diversity using deep sequencing normalized with unique cDNA molecular identifiers. To avoid experimental bias, donors of different ages were spread randomly across the sequencing lanes. The donors were divided into four age groups: young (average roughly 15 years), middle-aged (approximately 42), aged (under 70) and long-lived (about 90). Broader findings and caveats from the paper: Bulk unsorted PBMC profiling prevented conclusive comparison of naive and antigen-experienced compartments. Observed TCR beta diversity correlated strongly with the percentage of naive T cells measured by flow cytometry. As age increased, observed TCR beta diversity per million T cells dropped in a roughly linear way, and a significant reduction was already evident by age 40. Compared with the aged group, the long-lived group had more naive CD4+ T cells, fewer expanded clones and increased TCR diversity, a pattern suggesting age selection. Because donor CMV infection status was unknown, age-related changes in expanded clonotypes were potentially confounded. Estimates of total diversity based on one million sequenced T cells were regarded as lower bounds and as underestimates.

Systemically healthy Caucasian individuals from Russia, 39 in total and aged about 6 to 90 years, were included as donors. Roughly 9.5 milliliters of peripheral blood were drawn from each donor into EDTA-treated Vacutainer tubes. Ficoll-Paque density-gradient centrifugation was used to isolate PBMCs, with at least 6.5 million per sample. Trizol reagent was used to extract total RNA from PBMCs, with at least 5 micrograms per sample. The percentages of naive CD45RAhigh/CD27high T cells were determined by flow cytometry on a PBMC aliquot from every donor. This clonotype showed up just a few times. Its antigen is not yet known. No quality values exist for individual bases; no much larger clone is one base distant. Library preparation employed 5' RACE. Instrument on record: Illumina HiSeq 2500. A second PCR of roughly 7 to 11 cycles was performed with a sample-barcoded 5' primer and a J-beta primer mix. A unique molecular identifier was introduced onto each TCR beta cDNA molecule by a template-switch 5' adaptor carrying 12 random nucleotides. Each sample yielded at least 3 million CDR3-containing paired-end reads. The Mint cDNA synthesis kit, primed by a TRBC-specific oligonucleotide, was used to synthesize first-strand cDNA from all RNA. Following uracil-DNA glycosylase treatment, all cDNA underwent a first 18-cycle PCR with the universal primers M1SS and BC2_uni_R. The authors processed their data as follows. Normalization of each sample was performed by random selection of 1 million high-quality reads, each carrying a distinct molecular identifier. Reads sharing molecular identifiers were discarded rather than binned into consensus sequences. CDR3 identification, clonotype clustering and error correction used MiTCR with a Q25 quality threshold and the strictest error-elimination algorithm. A nonparametric unseen species model with Euler transformation was used to estimate a lower bound on total TCR beta diversity. Starting from the raw public reads, TCRdb applied fastp trimming at Q25, assembled clones with MiXCR and retained in-frame beta chains. Entries are consolidated by CDR3 protein sequence, retaining the most common genes and DNA. These V and J calls rely on TCRdb rather than the paper's analysis. This sample lists more than 650,000 distinct CDR3 sequences; about 20% were detected once. Clones ranked in the top ten supply under 25% of the sample.

The germline V gene sets CDR1 to SGDLS and CDR2 to YYNGEE. Taken from cysteine to phenylalanine, the CDR3 has 14 residues. Left in the record is the CDR3 DNA by itself, 42 bases read in frame from the first base. The V and J ends are trimmed by 0 bases and 8 bases, leaving 14 bases between them. The receptor was isolated from a man in his 70s in good health. Sequenced input: blood. This sequence uses TRBV9 and TRBJ1-2; TRBD1 could be the D gene, as 6 bases match. The sequence in DNA is TGTGCCAGCAGCGTAGGATCGGGGGCGAGGGGCTACACCTTC. It translates to CASSVGSGARGYTF.